Following are 5 T cell receptor beta chains from one sample sequenced in a study of technical replicates of blood from a few donors. Clones were read by immunoSEQ multiplex PCR, and TCRdb kept only the in-frame ones, dropping some. The sample holds tens of thousands of clones, about nine tenths seen once. The sequencing sample was made of T cells isolated from PBMCs. The receptor source for this set is a human donor in good health.

The V and J genes are TRBV6-1 and TRBJ2-7; 8 bases agree with TRBD2. CDR3 size: 14 residues. Germline V gene data show CDR1 as MNHNS and CDR2 as SASEGT. With V trimmed by 7 bases and J by 5 bases, 10 bases remained unmatched. The CDR3 bases are TGTGCCAGCACTCAGCGGGAGAGCAGGAACGAGCAGTACTTC. Its protein product is CASTQRESRNEQYF.

The chain recombines TRBV9 with TRBJ1-5, with D perhaps matching TRBD1 (6 bases). V lost 0 bases and J 4 bases, leaving 11 bases between the germline ends. The V gene's germline CDR1 is SGDLS and CDR2 YYNGEE. The CDR3 consists of 15 residues. CDR3 protein: CASSVAGTINQPQHF. The CDR3 DNA is TGTGCCAGCAGCGTAGCCGGGACAATAAATCAGCCCCAGCATTTT.

The table lists this clone with a few counts. The rearrangement uses TRBV30 and TRBJ1-5, with D uncertain. This CDR3 is built from 13 residues. Germline V gene lookup returns CDR1 GTSNPN and CDR2 SVGIG (reference sequence). The germline V and J ends were trimmed by 2 bases and 4 bases, with 9 bases remaining between them. The CDR3 sequence is CAWSNSANQPQHF. CDR3 DNA: TGTGCCTGGAGTAACAGTGCTAATCAGCCCCAGCATTTT. Drawing the rest from reference TRBV30 and TRBJ1-5, the complete variable domain is SQTIHQWPATLVQPVGSPLSLECTVEGTSNPNLYWYRQAAGRGLQLLFYSVGIGQISSEVPQNLSASRPQDRQFILSSKKLLLSDSGFYLCAWSNSANQPQHFGDGTRLSIL.

This chain connects TRBV6-5 to TRBJ1-1; D is undetermined. V lost 2 bases, J lost 1 base, and 11 bases lay in between. The CDR3 is 15 residues long. CDR1 is MNHEY and CDR2 is SVGAGI in the germline V gene. The CDR3 nucleotides read TGTGCCAGCAGTTACAGTTACTCGAGGAACACTGAAGCTTTCTTT. Translated: CASSYSYSRNTEAFF.

The sample holds one count of this clone. In nucleotides, the CDR3 is TGTGCCAGCAGGGCTAGCGTAGGTGAGCAGTTCTTC. This translates into CASRASVGEQFF. The chain employs TRBV6-5 and TRBJ2-1; D may be TRBD2 (6 bases). V was trimmed by 6 bases and J by 9 bases, leaving 12 bases between them. This CDR3 has 12 amino acids. Germline V gives CDR1 MNHEY, CDR2 SVGAGI.